A selection of T cell receptor beta chains follows, all from one sample in a study of blood T cell dynamics during melanoma immunotherapy. The assay was immunoSEQ multiplex PCR, and TCRdb's table has in-frame clones only and misses some. The sample has more than 13,000 clones, about nine tenths seen once. Sequenced here: blood, sampled from a patient treated with checkpoint blockade. These receptors all stem from a human donor with melanoma. CDR3s include the opening cysteine and the closing phenylalanine or tryptophan. D genes are given only for firm matches. For some rows the clone size is stated as once, few or many, or as a class when expanded; others skip it.

TRBV27	NA	TRBJ1-2	NA	13	TGTACCAGCAGTTTTGACCCAAACTATGGCTACACCTTC	CTSSFDPNYGYTF
TRBV28	NA	TRBJ2-3	NA	12	TGTGCCAGCAGTTCCGGTACAGATACGCAGTATTTT	CASSSGTDTQYF
TRBV11-2	NA	TRBJ2-5	NA	13	TGTGCCAGCAGCTTAGAATTTCATGGCACCCAGTACTTC	CASSLEFHGTQYF
TRBV27	NA	TRBJ1-1	NA	14	TGTGCCAGCAGTTTATCTTCAGGGGTCACTGAAGCTTTCTTT	CASSLSSGVTEAFF
TRBV9	TRBD1	TRBJ2-2	NA	17	TGTGCCAGCGCTAAGGGACGGGACAGGGCGAACACCGGGGAGCTGTTTTTT	CASAKGRDRANTGELFF
TRBV7-2	NA	TRBJ2-2	NA	13	TGTGCCAGCACCCTTCCTAGTGCCGGGGAGCTGTTTTTT	CASTLPSAGELFF
TRBV27	TRBD1	TRBJ2-7	NA	15	TGTGCCAGCAGCTTTAGGGGGGACAGGGACTACGAGCAGTACTTC	CASSFRGDRDYEQYF
TRBV7-7	NA	TRBJ1-4	NA	14	TGTGCTAGCAGCTCGGGGATCGTGGGTGAAAAACTGTTTTTT	CASSSGIVGEKLFF
TRBV11-2	NA	TRBJ2-7	NA	14	TGTGCCAGCAGCTTAGGCCCGAGCACCTACGAGCAGTACTTC	CASSLGPSTYEQYF
TRBV5-6	TRBD2	TRBJ2-1	once	15	TGTGCCAGCAGCTTAGCGGGAGGGCCTTTCAATGAGCAGTTCTTC	CASSLAGGPFNEQFF
TRBV5-5	NA	TRBJ2-1	NA	18	TGTGCCAGCAGCTTGGGAAGCCCAACAGGGTGGGGTTACAATGAGCAGTTCTTC	CASSLGSPTGWGYNEQFF
TRBV28	NA	TRBJ1-5	NA	18	TGTGCCAGCAGTACTCTATATCATCCGGAAAAGGGAAATCAGCCCCAGCATTTT	CASSTLYHPEKGNQPQHF
TRBV5-1	NA	TRBJ2-3	NA	16	TGCGCCAGCAGCCACAGGGGAGGGGGTGTGACAGATACGCAGTATTTT	CASSHRGGGVTDTQYF
TRBV5-1	NA	TRBJ2-7	NA	17	TGCGCCAGCAGCCTCACCGGACTTACGGGGCCCTCCTACGAGCAGTACTTC	CASSLTGLTGPSYEQYF
TRBV6-1	TRBD1	TRBJ2-1	NA	15	TGTGCCAGCAGCAATACAGGGGGCTATGCAAATGAGCAGTTCTTC	CASSNTGGYANEQFF
TRBV29-1	NA	TRBJ2-4	NA	14	TGCAGTGTGAGGGTCAATCTAGCCAAAAACATTCAGTACTTC	CSVRVNLAKNIQYF
TRBV4-3	NA	TRBJ2-7	once	15	TGCGCCAGCAGCCAAGTAGCACAGAGCTCCTACGAGCAGTACTTC	CASSQVAQSSYEQYF
TRBV7-3	NA	TRBJ2-7	once	13	TGTGCCAGCAGCTTAGGTGCTACGTACGAGCAGTACTTC	CASSLGATYEQYF
TRBV18	TRBD1	TRBJ2-1	NA	12	TGTGCCAGCCTCACAGGGGTGCGAGAGCAGTTCTTC	CASLTGVREQFF
TRBV7-2	NA	TRBJ1-2	few	15	TGTGCCAGCAGCTTAGCGGCGACAGAGCCCTATGGCTACACCTTC	CASSLAATEPYGYTF
TRBV5-5	TRBD2	TRBJ2-2	NA	16	TGTGCCAGCAGCCCAGTCGCGGGAGTCGGCACCGGGGAGCTGTTTTTT	CASSPVAGVGTGELFF
TRBV18	TRBD2	TRBJ2-1	NA	15	TGTGCCAGCTCACGGGCTAGCGGGAGCTTCAATGAGCAGTTCTTC	CASSRASGSFNEQFF
TRBV28	NA	TRBJ2-7	NA	13	TGTGCCAGTGGGACCTCGCCAACCTACGAGCAGTACTTC	CASGTSPTYEQYF